These 5 T cell receptor beta chains originate from one sample sequenced in a study of T cell responses to AZD1222 COVID-19 vaccine. Libraries were prepared by immunoSEQ multiplex PCR; TCRdb keeps only in-frame clonotypes and omits some of them. The sample consists of under 120,000 clones, about 92% of them appearing once. Sequencing used peripheral blood, obtained on day 0 of AZD1222 vaccination. The receptor source for this set is an adult in good health.

The gene calls are TRBV28 and TRBJ2-2; D may be TRBD1 (6 bases). Germline V gene sequence: CDR1 MDHEN, CDR2 SYDVKM. This CDR3 comprises 15 residues. Trimming took 5 bases from V and 7 from J, leaving 17 bases between them. The CDR3 coding sequence is TGTGCCAGCAGTCCCCCCCAGGGGCTAGTCGGGGAGCTGTTTTTT. It yields the protein CASSPPQGLVGELFF. The complete variable domain, with remaining parts taken from reference TRBV28 and TRBJ2-2, reads DVKVTQSSRYLVKRTGEKVFLECVQDMDHENMFWYRQDPGLGLRLIYFSYDVKMKEKGDIPEGYSVSREKKERFSLILESASTNQTSMYLCASSPPQGLVGELFFGEGSRLTVL.

This chain joins TRBV19 and TRBJ2-7; maybe TRBD1 (6 bases). The V end was cut by 4 bases, the J end by 5 bases, with 12 bases between. From germline, CDR1 is LNHDA and CDR2 SQIVND (reference sequence). The CDR3 has 13 residues. The CDR3 reads CASSTSGVHEQYF. The CDR3 DNA sequence: TGTGCCAGTAGTACTTCAGGGGTGCACGAGCAGTACTTC.

The chain carries TRBV6-6 and TRBJ1-1, with D perhaps matching TRBD1 (5 bases). The CDR3 length is 14 residues. Germline-derived CDR1 and CDR2 are MNHNY and SVGAGI (reference sequence). V lost 5 bases and J 4 bases, leaving 14 bases between the germline ends. CDR3 in DNA: TGTGCCAGCAGTAGCGACTTGGACATCACTGAAGCTTTCTTT. This sequence encodes CASSSDLDITEAFF.

This chain links TRBV28 with TRBJ2-5; D unclear. V was pared by 4 bases and J by 7 bases, with 10 bases between. Germline V gene data show CDR1 as MDHEN and CDR2 as SYDVKM. The CDR3 totals 12 residues. The chain's CDR3 is CASSSLVRTQYF. CDR3 bases: TGTGCCAGCAGTTCCCTCGTAAGGACCCAGTACTTC.

V and J are TRBV18 and TRBJ2-3; TRBD2 matches 7 bases. The V gene end was trimmed by 3 bases and the J gene end by 2 bases; junction bases not matched to a gene: 5. CDR3 size: 15 residues. Germline assignment: CDR1 KGHSH and CDR2 LQKENI. The CDR3 here is CASSPGLGITDTQYF. The CDR3 nucleotides read TGTGCCAGCTCACCCGGACTAGGGATCACAGATACGCAGTATTTT. Together with reference TRBV18 and TRBJ2-3, the CDR3 gives the full variable domain: NAGVMQNPRHLVRRRGQEARLRCSPMKGHSHVYWYRQLPEEGLKFMVYLQKENIIDESGMPKERFSAEFPKEGPSILRIQQVVRGDSAAYFCASSPGLGITDTQYFGPGTRLTVL.